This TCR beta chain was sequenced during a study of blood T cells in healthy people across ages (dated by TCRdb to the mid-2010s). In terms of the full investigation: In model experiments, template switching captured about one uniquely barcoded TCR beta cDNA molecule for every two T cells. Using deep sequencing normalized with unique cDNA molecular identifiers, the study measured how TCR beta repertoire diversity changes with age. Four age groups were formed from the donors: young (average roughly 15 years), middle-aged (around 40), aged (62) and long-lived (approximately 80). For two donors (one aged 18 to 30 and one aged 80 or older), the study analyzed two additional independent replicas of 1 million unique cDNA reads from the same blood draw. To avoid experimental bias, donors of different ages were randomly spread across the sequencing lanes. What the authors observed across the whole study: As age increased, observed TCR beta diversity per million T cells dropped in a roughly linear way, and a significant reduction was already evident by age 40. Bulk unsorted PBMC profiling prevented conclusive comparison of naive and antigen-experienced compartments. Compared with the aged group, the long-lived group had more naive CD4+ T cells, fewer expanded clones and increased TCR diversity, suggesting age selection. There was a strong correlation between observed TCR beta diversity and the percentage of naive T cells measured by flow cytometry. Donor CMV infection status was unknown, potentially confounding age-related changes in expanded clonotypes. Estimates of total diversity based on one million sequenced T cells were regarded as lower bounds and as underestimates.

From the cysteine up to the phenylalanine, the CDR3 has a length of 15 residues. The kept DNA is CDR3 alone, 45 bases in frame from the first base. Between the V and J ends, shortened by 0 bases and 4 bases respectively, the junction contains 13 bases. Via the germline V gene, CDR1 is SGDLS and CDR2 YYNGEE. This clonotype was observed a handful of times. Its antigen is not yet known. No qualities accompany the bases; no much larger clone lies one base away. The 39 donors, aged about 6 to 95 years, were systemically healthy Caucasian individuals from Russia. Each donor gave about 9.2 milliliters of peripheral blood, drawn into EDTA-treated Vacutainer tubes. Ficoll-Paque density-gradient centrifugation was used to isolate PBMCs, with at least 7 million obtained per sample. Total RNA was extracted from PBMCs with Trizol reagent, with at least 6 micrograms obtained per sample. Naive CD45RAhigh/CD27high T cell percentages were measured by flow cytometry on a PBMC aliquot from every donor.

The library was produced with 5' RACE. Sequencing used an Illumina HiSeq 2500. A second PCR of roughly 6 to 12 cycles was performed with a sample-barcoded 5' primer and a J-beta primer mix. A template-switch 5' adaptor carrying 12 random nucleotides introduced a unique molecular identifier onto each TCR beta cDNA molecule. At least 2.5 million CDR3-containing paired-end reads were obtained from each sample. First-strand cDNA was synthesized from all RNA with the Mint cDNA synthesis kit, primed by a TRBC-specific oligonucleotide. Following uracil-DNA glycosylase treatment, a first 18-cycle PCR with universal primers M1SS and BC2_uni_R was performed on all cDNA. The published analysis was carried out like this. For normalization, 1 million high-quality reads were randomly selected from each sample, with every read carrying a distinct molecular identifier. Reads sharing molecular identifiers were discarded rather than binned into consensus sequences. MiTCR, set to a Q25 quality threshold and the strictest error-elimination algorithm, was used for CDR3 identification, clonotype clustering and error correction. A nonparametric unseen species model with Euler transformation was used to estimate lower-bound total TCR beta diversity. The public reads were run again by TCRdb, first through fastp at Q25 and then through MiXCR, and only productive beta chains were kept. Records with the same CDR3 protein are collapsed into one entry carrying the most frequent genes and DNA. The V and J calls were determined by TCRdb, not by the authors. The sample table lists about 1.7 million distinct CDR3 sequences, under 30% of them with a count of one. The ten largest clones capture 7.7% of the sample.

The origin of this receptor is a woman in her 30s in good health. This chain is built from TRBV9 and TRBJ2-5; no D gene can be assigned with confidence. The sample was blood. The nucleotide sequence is TGTGCCAGCAGCGTAGGGTACCTGCTAGGAGAGACCCAGTACTTC. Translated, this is CASSVGYLLGETQYF.